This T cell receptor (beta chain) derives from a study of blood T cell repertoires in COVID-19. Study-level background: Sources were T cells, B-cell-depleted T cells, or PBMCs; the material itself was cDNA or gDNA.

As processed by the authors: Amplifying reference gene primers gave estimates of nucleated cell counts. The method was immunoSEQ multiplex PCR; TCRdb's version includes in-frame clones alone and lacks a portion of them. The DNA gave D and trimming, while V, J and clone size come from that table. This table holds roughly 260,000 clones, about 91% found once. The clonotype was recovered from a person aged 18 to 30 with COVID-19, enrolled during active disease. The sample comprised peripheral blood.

DNA of the CDR3: TGTGCCTCCGCCGGGACAGAGGGTTCACCCCTCCACTTT. Its translation: CASAGTEGSPLHF. The chain joins TRBV24-1 to TRBJ1-6, with 7 bases matching TRBD1. CDR1 is KGHDR, CDR2 SFDVKD, per germline. The CDR3 spans 13 residues. Trimming took 12 bases from V and 9 from J; bases not matched to a gene: 10.